This T cell receptor beta chain was obtained from a study of CD8+CD57+ T cells in acquired aplastic anemia. This clonotype was picked up many times. The template used for profiling TCR beta VDJ and CDR3 was genomic DNA. Each CDR3 protein gets one entry after TCRdb re-called the reads with MiXCR. The data hold 210,000 or so distinct CDR3 sequences, with under 50% observed a single time. Before being chosen for sequencing, patients had shown CD8+CD57+ cell expansion by flow cytometry. Deletions cut 0 bases from V and 3 bases from J, with 9 bases between. The CDR3 totals 14 residues. CDR1 SGHTA and CDR2 FQGNSA come from the germline V gene.

Sequenced sample: sorted CD4+, CD8+, or CD8+CD57+ T cells (not recorded which) from PBMCs. The rearrangement uses TRBV7-2 and TRBJ2-7; D might be TRBD1 (5 bases). The sequence was obtained from a human donor with aplastic anemia. The CDR3 region has the DNA TGTGCCAGCAGCTTAGCTGGGGCCGTCTACGAGCAGTACTTC. It codes for CASSLAGAVYEQYF.